The clone carrying this T cell receptor (beta chain) showed up just a few times. Antigen unknown. This sample is part of a study of naive and memory T cell subsets. General study findings and limits: RNA-based TCR counts may shift with T cell activation and differentiation. Over 95% of naive TCR sequences appeared only once after error correction, unlike memory subsets.

Four subsets defined by CD45RA and CD27 were sorted after CD3, CD4, CD8 and live/dead staining. An equimolar mix of two oligonucleotides served as the beta constant-region primer for TRBC1 and TRBC2. Nested alpha and beta constant-region primers with the SP2 primer drove four PCR rounds on ligated cDNA. An oligonucleotide with the SP2 primer and a 12-nucleotide UMI was ligated to the cDNA 3' end. One entry per CDR3 protein results from TCRdb running MiXCR on the UMI-ligation and nested PCR reads. The table includes some 110,000 distinct CDR3 sequences, 35% to 40% detected once. CDR1 and CDR2 from the germline V gene are MDHEN and SYDVKM. The CDR3 is made up of 21 amino acids. V was clipped by 2 bases and J by 0 bases; unmatched bases: 19.

J is TRBJ2-4 and V is TRBV28, with 7 nucleotides matching TRBD1. Sequenced sample: central memory CD4+ T cells from blood. This sequence was found in a human donor in good health. In nucleotides, the CDR3 is TGTGCCAGCAGTTTAACCCTACAGGGGTTGAAGGCCATTCAAGCCAAAAACATTCAGTACTTC. This gives the protein CASSLTLQGLKAIQAKNIQYF.